This T cell receptor (beta chain) was sequenced during a study of shared clonotypes between healthy human individuals (TCRdb year 2020). Background for the entire study: The cohort comprised a couple of women and a few men aged 18 to 49 years. Different laboratories and diverse techniques were used to prepare libraries and sequence TCR repertoires, to increase sequencing depth and limit assay-specific biases. Between about 0.8 and 8.9 billion PBMCs per donor were obtained by leukapheresis. The study deeply sequenced blood TCR repertoires of five healthy adults to estimate repertoire size and the extent of clonotype sharing between individuals.

Beyond this particular receptor, the publication reports: Pairwise subsampling led to the expectation that sequencing depth would affect the degree of clonotype sharing among donors. Because the study included only a small number of donors, the genetic and exposure-history diversity represented was limited. Only blood was sampled, and tissue TCR repertoires likely differ from those in blood.

TCR CDR3 regions were amplified from genomic DNA by multiplex PCR using the deep immunoSEQ assay. For each cell subset, the extracted genomic DNA was distributed evenly across all wells of several immunoSEQ 96-well plates, and each plate served as one replicate. For unsorted PBMC, approximately 310 ng genomic DNA, equal to roughly 32,000 T cell genomes, was loaded into each replicate PCR. Ten immunoSEQ deep assay plates were used to sequence unsorted PBMC genomic DNA. The purified libraries were quantified using a Qubit 3.0 fluorometer, sized with a Bioanalyzer 2100, and then quantified again using the KAPA Library Quantification kit. Each immunoSEQ 96-well plate was sequenced on its own single-read 150-cycle Illumina NextSeq 550 flow cell. The study's own analysis went as follows. Because the immunoSEQ output included only junctional sequences and no quality scores, the filtering could not be the same as the filtering used for full-length reads. To assign V/J genes and CDR3, sequences were annotated using PyIR, a Python wrapper for IgBLAST v1.9, with IMGT germline references. Reads with weak V/J assignments (E-value above 1e-6), missing CDR3, stop codons, out-of-frame junctions, or ambiguous translated residues were removed. V3J clonotypes were defined as sequences sharing an identical inferred V gene, J gene, and CDR3 amino acid sequence. Percentage overlap between repertoires was computed as shared unique clonotypes divided by the size of the smaller repertoire. Richness of each repertoire was evaluated using RTK rarefaction, the Chao1 estimator, and Recon v2.1 estimates of unobserved clonotypes. This immuneACCESS table, as held by TCRdb, lists in-frame sequences with V and J called but not all clones. Of the missing ones, under half trace to an unresolved V gene in checked studies; the others have no known cause. V, J and clone size are taken as reported in that table, and D and trimming were inferred from the DNA itself. Within this sample are some 500,000 clones, with around 77% of them counted one time only. The ten most abundant clones make up approximately 12% of the sample.

Healthy HIV-negative adults with no recently reported acute infections or vaccinations were included as donors. Every donor was a Caucasian adult residing in Nashville, Tennessee, USA. In the unsorted samples, 85 million to 100 million PBMCs were counted, and genomic DNA was extracted using the QIAamp DNA Blood Mini kit. After blood collection by leukapheresis, PBMCs were isolated using Ficoll-Histopaque density gradient centrifugation and then cryopreserved in the vapor phase of liquid nitrogen. Including cysteine and phenylalanine, the CDR3 has 14 amino acids. The retained sequence is limited to the CDR3, 42 bases, with the frame set at the first base. The germline V gene (reference sequence) gives CDR1 as GTSNPN and CDR2 as SVGIG. V drops 0 bases and J drops 2 bases, leaving 10 bases in between. This clone appeared a single time. What this receptor recognizes is not known. One base away there is no much larger clone; base qualities are not given.

The sequenced sample was PBMCs. The V and J segments used are TRBV30 and TRBJ2-5; the D gene cannot be named for sure. This receptor was taken from a woman aged 40 to 50 in good health. Some clones in this sample may be carry-over from other donors' samples. The nucleotide sequence reads TGTGCCTGGAGTGTATCCCCCCAACAAGAGACCCAGTACTTC. This codes for CAWSVSPQQETQYF.